This TCR beta chain emerged from a study of shared clonotypes between healthy human individuals. Profiling relied on immunoSEQ multiplex PCR, and the TCRdb table lists in-frame clones only, not all of them. The table lists millions of clones, roughly 96% of them singletons. Per germline, CDR1 ENHRY and CDR2 SYGVKD. The CDR3 has 13 amino acids. V dropped 2 bases and J dropped 1 base, with 5 bases sitting between them. The sequencing sample was made of naive CD4+ T cells sorted from blood. Specified subset: CD45RA+ positively selected. The V and J genes are TRBV10-3 and TRBJ1-1; D call uncertain. This sequence was found in a man aged 18 to 29 in good health. DNA for the CDR3: TGTGCCATCAGTGAGGAGCCGAACACTGAAGCTTTCTTT. This encodes CAISEEPNTEAFF.